Included here is one T cell receptor beta chain sequence, with context. Its specificity is not known. The sample belongs to a study of Ad26.COV2.S vaccination and SARS-CoV-2 variants. Sequenced by immunoSEQ multiplex PCR; TCRdb stores in-frame clones only, minus some. The sample records more than 400,000 clones, over 80% being singletons. Study conclusions and caveats: People who got the vaccine or the placebo had similar non-spike TCR breadth.

The CDR3 runs to 15 residues. V lost 4 bases and J lost 7, with 16 bases in between. Germline CDR1 and CDR2: LGHNA and YSLEER. Indicated treatment: around 19 received Ad26.COV2.S at low or high dose, single or two shots; 5 received placebo; per-sample allocation not given. Samples analyzed were those drawn on day 63 after the first vaccine or placebo injection. The vaccine antigen was prefusion-stabilized Wuhan SARS-CoV-2 spike. The origin of this receptor is a person between 18 and 65 years old who received the Ad26.COV2.S COVID-19 vaccine or a placebo. This chain connects TRBV4-3 to TRBJ2-2, with D perhaps TRBD1 (6 bases). Sequencing used peripheral blood, obtained in a trial of Ad26.COV2.S vaccine versus placebo. The CDR3 loop is CASSRGAADSGELFF. CDR3 nucleotides: TGCGCCAGCAGCCGTGGGGCGGCGGACAGCGGGGAGCTGTTTTTT.